This TCR beta chain was captured in a study of cytomegalovirus exposure and HLA in healthy donors. Use of 60 Vbeta and 13 Jbeta primers characterized the PCR. Clones were sequenced by immunoSEQ multiplex PCR, and TCRdb holds only the in-frame ones, with some missing. The data hold 150,000 or so clones, with around three quarters observed a single time. This CDR3 comprises 15 residues. Germline values: CDR1 SGHNT, CDR2 YYREEE (reference sequence). Details on this clone: The antigen is unknown. At one boundary the junction diverges from the germline segment, which might be a read error.

The study's findings and limits: There were some V segments, including TRBV6-2 and TRBV6-3, excluded as indistinguishable.

The rearrangement uses TRBV5-4 and TRBJ1-2, with 7 bases identical to TRBD1. The source material was PBMCs. The source is a woman between 35 and 50 years old in good health and CMV-seronegative. The CDR3 spells CASSLGQGPSYRYTF. In nucleotides, the CDR3 is TGTGCCAGCAGCTTGGGACAGGGACCCTCCTATCGCTACACCTTC.